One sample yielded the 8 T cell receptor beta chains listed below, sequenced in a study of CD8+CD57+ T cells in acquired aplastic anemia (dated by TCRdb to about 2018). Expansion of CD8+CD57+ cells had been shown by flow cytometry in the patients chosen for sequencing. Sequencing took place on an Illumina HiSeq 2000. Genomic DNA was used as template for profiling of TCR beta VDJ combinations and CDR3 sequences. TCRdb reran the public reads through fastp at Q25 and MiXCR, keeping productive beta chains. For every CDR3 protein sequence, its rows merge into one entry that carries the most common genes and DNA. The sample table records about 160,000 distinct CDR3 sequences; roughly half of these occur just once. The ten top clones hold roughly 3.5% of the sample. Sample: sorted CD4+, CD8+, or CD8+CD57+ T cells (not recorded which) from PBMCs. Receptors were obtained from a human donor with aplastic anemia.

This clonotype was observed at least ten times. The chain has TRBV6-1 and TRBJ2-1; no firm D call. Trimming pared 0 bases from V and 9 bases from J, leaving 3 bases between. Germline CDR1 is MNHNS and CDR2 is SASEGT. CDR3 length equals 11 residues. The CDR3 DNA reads TGTGCCAGCAGTGAAGCCTTTGAGCAGTTCTTC. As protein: CASSEAFEQFF.

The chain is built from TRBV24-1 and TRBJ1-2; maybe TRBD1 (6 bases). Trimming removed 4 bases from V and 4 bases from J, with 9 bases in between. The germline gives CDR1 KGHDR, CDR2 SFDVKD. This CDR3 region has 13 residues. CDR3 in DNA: TGTGCCACCAGTGACAGGGGAGCCTATGGCTACACCTTC. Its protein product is CATSDRGAYGYTF.

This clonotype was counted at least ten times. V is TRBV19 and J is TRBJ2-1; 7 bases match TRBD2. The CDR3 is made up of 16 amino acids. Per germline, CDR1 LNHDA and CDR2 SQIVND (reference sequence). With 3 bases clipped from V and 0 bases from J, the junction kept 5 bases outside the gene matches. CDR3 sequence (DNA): TGTGCCAGTAGTATTTCGGGAGGTCGCTCCTACAATGAGCAGTTCTTC. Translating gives CASSISGGRSYNEQFF.

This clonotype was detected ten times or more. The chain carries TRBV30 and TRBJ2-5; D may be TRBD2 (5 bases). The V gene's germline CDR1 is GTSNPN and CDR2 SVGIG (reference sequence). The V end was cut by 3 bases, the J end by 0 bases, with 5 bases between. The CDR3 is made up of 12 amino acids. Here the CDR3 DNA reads TGTGCCTGGAGGACTAACCAAGAGACCCAGTACTTC. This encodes CAWRTNQETQYF.

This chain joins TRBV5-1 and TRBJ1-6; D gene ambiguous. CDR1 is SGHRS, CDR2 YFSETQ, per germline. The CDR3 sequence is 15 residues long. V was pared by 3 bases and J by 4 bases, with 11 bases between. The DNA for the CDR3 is TGCGCCAGCAGCTCAGGTGGCACTTATAATTCACCCCTCCACTTT. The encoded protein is CASSSGGTYNSPLHF. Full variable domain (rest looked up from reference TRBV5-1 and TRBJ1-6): KAGVTQTPRYLIKTRGQQVTLSCSPISGHRSVSWYQQTPGQGLQFLFEYFSETQRNKGNFPGRFSGRQFSNSRSEMNVSTLELGDSALYLCASSSGGTYNSPLHFGNGTRLTVT.

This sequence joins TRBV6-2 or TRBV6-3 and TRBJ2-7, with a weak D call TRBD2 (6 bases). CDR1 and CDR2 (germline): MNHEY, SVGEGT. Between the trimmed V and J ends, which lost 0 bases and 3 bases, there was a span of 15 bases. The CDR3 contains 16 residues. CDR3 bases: TGTGCCAGCAGTTACTCGGCGTCCGAGCGGGTCTACGAGCAGTACTTC. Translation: CASSYSASERVYEQYF.

The CDR3 nucleotides read TGTGCCACCAGTGAAGGGACAGGGTCTCAGCCCCAGCATTTT. Translated: CATSEGTGSQPQHF. This chain joins TRBV24-1 and TRBJ1-5; 9 bases align to TRBD1. From germline, CDR1 is KGHDR and CDR2 SFDVKD. The trim removed 4 bases at V and 6 bases at J, leaving 3 bases unmatched. The CDR3 length is 14 residues.

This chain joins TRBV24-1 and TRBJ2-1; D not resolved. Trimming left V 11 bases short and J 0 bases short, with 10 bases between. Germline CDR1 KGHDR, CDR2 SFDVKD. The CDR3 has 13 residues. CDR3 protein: CANRISSYNEQFF. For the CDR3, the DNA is TGTGCCAACCGTATTAGCTCCTACAATGAGCAGTTCTTC.